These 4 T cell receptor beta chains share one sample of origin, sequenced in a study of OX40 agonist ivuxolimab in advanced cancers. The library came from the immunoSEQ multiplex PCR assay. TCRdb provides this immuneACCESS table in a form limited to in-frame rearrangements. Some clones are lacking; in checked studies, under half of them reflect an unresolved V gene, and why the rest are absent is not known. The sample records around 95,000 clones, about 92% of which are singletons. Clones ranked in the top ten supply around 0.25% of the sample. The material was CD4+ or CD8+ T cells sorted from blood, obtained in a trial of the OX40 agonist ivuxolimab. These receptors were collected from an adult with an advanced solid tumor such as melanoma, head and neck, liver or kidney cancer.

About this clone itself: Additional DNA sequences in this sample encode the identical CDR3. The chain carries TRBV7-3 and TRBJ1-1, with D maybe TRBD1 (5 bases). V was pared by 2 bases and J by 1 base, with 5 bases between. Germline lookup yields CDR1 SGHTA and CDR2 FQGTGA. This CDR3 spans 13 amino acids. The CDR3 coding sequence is TGTGCCAGCAGCTTACAGGGGAACACTGAAGCTTTCTTT. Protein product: CASSLQGNTEAFF. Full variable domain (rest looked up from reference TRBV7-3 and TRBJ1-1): GAGVSQTPSNKVTEKGKYVELRCDPISGHTALYWYRQSLGQGPEFLIYFQGTGAADDSGLPNDRFFAVRPEGSVSTLKIQRTERGDSAVYLCASSLQGNTEAFFGQGTRLTVV.

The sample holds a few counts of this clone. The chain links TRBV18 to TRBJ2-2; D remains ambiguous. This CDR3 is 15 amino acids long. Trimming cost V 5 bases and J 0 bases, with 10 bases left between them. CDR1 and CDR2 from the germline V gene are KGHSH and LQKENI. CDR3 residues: CASSSQFANTGELFF. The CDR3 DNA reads TGTGCCAGCTCATCCCAGTTCGCGAACACCGGGGAGCTGTTTTTT.

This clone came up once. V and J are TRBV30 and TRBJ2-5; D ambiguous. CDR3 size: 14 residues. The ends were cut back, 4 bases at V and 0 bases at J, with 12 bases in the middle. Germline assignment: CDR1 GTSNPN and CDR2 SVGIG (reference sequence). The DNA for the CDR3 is TGTGCCTGGAATCGCAATAGGTACCAAGAGACCCAGTACTTC. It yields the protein CAWNRNRYQETQYF.

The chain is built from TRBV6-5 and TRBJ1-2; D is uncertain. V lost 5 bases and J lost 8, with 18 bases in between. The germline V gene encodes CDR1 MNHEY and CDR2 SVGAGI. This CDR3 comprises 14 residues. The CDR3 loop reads CASSTVLRGGGYTF. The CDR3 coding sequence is TGTGCCAGCAGTACCGTACTCCGGGGAGGGGGCTACACCTTC.